The rows below give T cell receptor beta chains drawn from one sample of a study of blood T cell repertoires in COVID-19. Clones were sequenced by immunoSEQ multiplex PCR, and TCRdb holds only the in-frame ones, with some missing. Of roughly 100,000 clones listed, more than 75% are singletons. The material sequenced was peripheral blood. These receptors all stem from a man aged 50-59 years with acute or convalescent COVID-19. Each CDR3 is given with its conserved first and last residue. The D gene is left open where the match is weak. A clone size is listed for some rows: how often the clone was seen (once, few, many), or a class if it is expanded.

d_gene | abundance | j_gene | v_gene | CDR3aa | CDR3nt
TRBD2 | - | TRBJ2-1 | TRBV9 | CASSVGLAGAHEQFF | TGTGCCAGCAGCGTAGGACTAGCGGGAGCCCATGAGCAGTTCTTC
TRBD2 | - | TRBJ2-1 | TRBV9 | CASSEVSGRGSNEQFF | TGTGCCAGCAGCGAGGTTAGCGGGAGAGGGAGCAATGAGCAGTTCTTC
TRBD1 | - | TRBJ2-1 | TRBV9 | CASSVLPTGVGNEQFF | TGTGCCAGCAGCGTTCTTCCGACAGGGGTGGGCAATGAGCAGTTCTTC
- | - | TRBJ2-2 | TRBV2 | CASSGGQPVRGELFF | TGTGCCAGCAGTGGAGGACAGCCGGTGCGGGGGGAGCTGTTTTTT
- | - | TRBJ2-4 | TRBV5-4 | CASSLGQIKNIQYF | TGTGCCAGCAGCTTGGGGCAGATAAAAAACATTCAGTACTTC
- | - | TRBJ2-7 | TRBV27 | CASSVATSYEQYF | TGTGCCAGCAGCGTCGCGACATCCTACGAGCAGTACTTC
TRBD2 | - | TRBJ2-3 | TRBV27 | CARASGRGDTQYF | TGTGCCAGGGCTAGCGGGAGAGGAGATACGCAGTATTTT
- | - | TRBJ1-2 | TRBV5-5 | CASSFSTGLGYGYTF | TGTGCCAGCAGCTTTTCGACAGGACTGGGGTATGGCTACACCTTC
TRBD2 | - | TRBJ2-2 | TRBV11-2 | CASSSGLAGPGELFF | TGTGCCAGCAGTTCCGGACTAGCGGGACCAGGGGAGCTGTTTTTT
TRBD2 | - | TRBJ2-5 | TRBV11-2 | CASSLPGLAGWKTQYF | TGTGCCAGCAGCCTTCCGGGACTAGCGGGATGGAAAACCCAGTACTTC
TRBD1 | - | TRBJ1-1 | TRBV5-1 | CASSLAPGQLNTEAFF | TGCGCCAGCAGCTTGGCCCCGGGACAGCTGAACACTGAAGCTTTCTTT
- | - | TRBJ1-3 | TRBV28 | CASMARGGGNTIYF | TGTGCCAGCATGGCTAGGGGTGGTGGAAACACCATATATTTT
- | - | TRBJ1-1 | TRBV19 | CASSPWRGATEAFF | TGTGCCAGTAGTCCATGGCGGGGGGCCACTGAAGCTTTCTTT
TRBD1 | - | TRBJ2-7 | TRBV27 | CASSLLGTADYEQYF | TGTGCCAGCAGTTTACTCGGGACAGCAGACTACGAGCAGTACTTC
TRBD2 | - | TRBJ2-3 | TRBV7-6 | CASSLGGGKFTHTQYF | TGTGCCAGCAGCTTAGGGGGGGGTAAATTCACCCATACGCAGTATTTT
- | - | TRBJ1-1 | TRBV6-5 | CASSPPTGMNTEAFF | TGTGCCAGCAGTCCCCCCACAGGGATGAACACTGAAGCTTTCTTT
- | - | TRBJ2-2 | TRBV29-1 | CSVGDIDVPGELFF | TGCAGCGTTGGAGACATAGATGTGCCCGGGGAGCTGTTTTTT
TRBD1 | - | TRBJ2-2 | TRBV2 | CASHRDRNTGELFF | TGTGCCAGTCACCGGGACAGGAACACCGGGGAGCTGTTTTTT
- | - | TRBJ2-6 | TRBV3-1/TRBV3-2 | CASSRRASGANVLTF | TGTGCCAGCAGCCGCAGGGCCTCTGGGGCCAACGTCCTGACTTTC
TRBD2 | - | TRBJ2-5 | TRBV28 | CASSPAREGKETQYF | TGTGCCAGCAGCCCCGCCCGGGAGGGGAAAGAGACCCAGTACTTC
TRBD2 | - | TRBJ2-3 | TRBV5-1 | CASSTTSGISTDTQYF | TGCGCCAGCAGCACGACTAGCGGAATTAGCACAGATACGCAGTATTTT
TRBD2 | - | TRBJ2-3 | TRBV2 | CASAPGLARDTQYF | TGTGCCAGCGCCCCGGGACTAGCGCGAGATACGCAGTATTTT
- | - | TRBJ1-1 | TRBV18 | CASSPLGLGSTEAFF | TGTGCCAGCTCACCACTCGGTCTCGGGAGCACTGAAGCTTTCTTT
- | - | TRBJ2-3 | TRBV29-1 | CSVTGDLTDTQYF | TGCAGCGTGACCGGAGACCTCACAGATACGCAGTATTTT
TRBD2 | - | TRBJ2-1 | TRBV4-1 | CASSQGLATYNEQFF | TGCGCCAGCAGCCAAGGACTAGCGACCTACAATGAGCAGTTCTTC
TRBD1 | - | TRBJ1-1 | TRBV6-5 | CASSFDRANTEAFF | TGTGCCAGCAGTTTCGACAGGGCGAACACTGAAGCTTTCTTT
- | - | TRBJ2-7 | TRBV3-1/TRBV3-2 | CASSQQGYLYEQYF | TGTGCCAGCAGCCAACAGGGGTACCTGTACGAGCAGTACTTC
- | - | TRBJ1-4 | TRBV28 | CASIDLRGGREKLFF | TGTGCCAGCATAGACCTCAGGGGCGGAAGGGAAAAACTGTTTTTT
- | - | TRBJ1-3 | TRBV5-5 | CASSLVAVSGNTIYF | TGTGCCAGCAGCTTGGTAGCGGTCTCTGGAAACACCATATATTTT
TRBD1 | - | TRBJ1-2 | TRBV19 | CASSPRDRTRYTF | TGTGCCAGTAGTCCCCGGGACAGGACGCGCTACACCTTC
- | few | TRBJ1-1 | TRBV29-1 | CSARGGVTEAFF | TGCAGCGCCCGAGGGGGTGTCACTGAAGCTTTCTTT
TRBD1 | - | TRBJ1-2 | TRBV2 | CASSRDRRKLWYGYTF | TGTGCCAGCAGCCGGGACAGGAGGAAATTGTGGTATGGCTACACCTTC
- | - | TRBJ1-6 | TRBV3-1/TRBV3-2 | CASSQVLRDSPLHF | TGTGCCAGCAGCCAAGTACTGCGGGACTCACCCCTCCACTTT
- | - | TRBJ2-1 | TRBV10-2 | CASSGGRSNEQFF | TGCGCCAGCAGTGGAGGGCGGTCCAATGAGCAGTTCTTC
TRBD1 | - | TRBJ1-6 | TRBV24-1 | CATQPGTGNSPLHF | TGTGCCACCCAACCCGGGACAGGGAATTCACCCCTCCACTTT
- | - | TRBJ2-1 | TRBV30 | CAWSVQYNEQFF | TGTGCCTGGAGTGTACAATACAATGAGCAGTTCTTC
TRBD2 | - | TRBJ2-3 | TRBV10-3 | CAISDSPLYAGGRDTQYF | TGTGCCATCAGTGATTCCCCCCTCTATGCGGGAGGAAGAGATACGCAGTATTTT
TRBD1 | - | TRBJ1-2 | TRBV24-1 | CATSETGSYGYTF | TGTGCCACCAGCGAGACAGGGTCCTATGGCTACACCTTC
- | - | TRBJ2-2 | TRBV18 | CASSPRQVLTGELFF | TGTGCCAGCTCACCAAGGCAGGTCCTCACCGGGGAGCTGTTTTTT
- | - | TRBJ2-6 | TRBV28 | CASSFGGAGANVLTF | TGTGCCAGCAGTTTTGGAGGGGCTGGGGCCAACGTCCTGACTTTC
TRBD2 | - | TRBJ2-1 | TRBV6-6 | CASSQAGGVYNEQFF | TGTGCCAGCAGTCAAGCGGGAGGGGTCTACAATGAGCAGTTCTTC
- | - | TRBJ2-5 | TRBV5-6 | CASSWPEGTRVAETQYF | TGTGCCAGCAGCTGGCCCGAGGGCACTAGAGTGGCAGAGACCCAGTACTTC
TRBD2 | - | TRBJ2-2 | TRBV6-5 | CASSYEGTSGSSELFF | TGTGCCAGCAGTTACGAGGGGACTAGCGGGAGTTCGGAGCTGTTTTTT
- | - | TRBJ1-2 | TRBV5-1 | CASTTGQNYGYTF | TGCGCCAGCACCACTGGACAGAACTATGGCTACACCTTC
TRBD1 | - | TRBJ2-7 | TRBV14 | CASSREQGISGEQYF | TGTGCCAGCAGCCGTGAACAGGGGATATCGGGTGAGCAGTACTTC
- | - | TRBJ2-1 | TRBV5-1 | CASSLSHEQFF | TGCGCCAGCAGTCTGAGCCATGAGCAGTTCTTC
TRBD1 | - | TRBJ1-1 | TRBV5-1 | CASSTGQGGYTEAFF | TGCGCCAGCAGCACCGGACAGGGCGGGTACACTGAAGCTTTCTTT
TRBD1 | once | TRBJ1-4 | TRBV7-9 | CASSLGQGGEKLFF | TGTGCCAGCAGCCTGGGACAGGGGGGTGAAAAACTGTTTTTT